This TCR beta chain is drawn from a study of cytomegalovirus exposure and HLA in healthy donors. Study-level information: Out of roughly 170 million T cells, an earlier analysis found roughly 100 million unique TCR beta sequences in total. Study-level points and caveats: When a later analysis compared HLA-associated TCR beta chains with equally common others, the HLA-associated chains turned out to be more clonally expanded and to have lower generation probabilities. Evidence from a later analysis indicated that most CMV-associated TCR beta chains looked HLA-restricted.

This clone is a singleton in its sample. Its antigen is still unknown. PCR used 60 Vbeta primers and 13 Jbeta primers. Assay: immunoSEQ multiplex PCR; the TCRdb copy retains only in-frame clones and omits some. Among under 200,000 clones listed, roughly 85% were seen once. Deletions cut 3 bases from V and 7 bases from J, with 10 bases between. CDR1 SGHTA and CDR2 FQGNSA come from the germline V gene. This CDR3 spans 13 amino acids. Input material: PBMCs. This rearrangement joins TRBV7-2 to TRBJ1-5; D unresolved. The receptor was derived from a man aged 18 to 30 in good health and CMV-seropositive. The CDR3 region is CASSFGPNQPQHF. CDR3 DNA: TGTGCCAGCAGCTTCGGTCCAAACCAGCCCCAGCATTTT.